This TCR beta chain originates from a study of human T cells and chemical hapten exposure. This clonotype appeared many times. TCRdb fed the RACE reads into MiXCR, producing one record per CDR3 protein. The sample yields 300,000 to 400,000 distinct CDR3 sequences, around 5.5% seen once. Specified time point: pre-sensitization, week 0. The treatment denotes: therapeutic diphenylcyclopropenone sensitization with weekly scalp DPC. Sequences were derived from whole blood, sampled in connection with sensitization to the hapten diphenylcyclopropenone (DPC). This TCR was sampled from a woman aged 45-59 years with alopecia areata. Some clones in this sample may be carry-over from other donors' samples.

The CDR3 sequence is CASSPDRGQDTQYF. The CDR3 DNA sequence: TGTGCCAGCAGTCCTGACAGGGGGCAAGATACGCAGTATTTT. V is TRBV2 and J is TRBJ2-3, with TRBD1 matching over 10 bases. The ends lost 5 bases at V and 5 bases at J; junction bases unmatched: 4. Germline CDR1 is SNHLY and CDR2 is FYNNEI. The CDR3 length is 14 residues.